Sequencing of this T cell receptor (beta chain) was carried out in a study of identical twins' blood T cells. The donors were healthy female monozygous twins, three pairs in total. The CDR3 spans 16 residues. Germline-derived CDR1 and CDR2 are DFQATT and SNEGSKA (reference sequence). The J segment lost 9 bases and the V segment lost 0 bases, leaving 10 bases of the junction unmatched. Each CDR3 protein gets one entry after TCRdb re-called the 5' RACE reads with MiXCR. The sample yields about 370,000 distinct CDR3 sequences, 28% seen once. The source of this sequence is a woman aged 18 to 50 in good health. Material for sequencing was PBMCs. The rearrangement joins TRBV20-1 to TRBJ2-1, with 11 nucleotides matching TRBD2. The CDR3 DNA is TGCAGTGCTAGAGATGGTACTAGCGGGAGATGGACTGAGCAGTTCTTC. The encoded protein is CSARDGTSGRWTEQFF.